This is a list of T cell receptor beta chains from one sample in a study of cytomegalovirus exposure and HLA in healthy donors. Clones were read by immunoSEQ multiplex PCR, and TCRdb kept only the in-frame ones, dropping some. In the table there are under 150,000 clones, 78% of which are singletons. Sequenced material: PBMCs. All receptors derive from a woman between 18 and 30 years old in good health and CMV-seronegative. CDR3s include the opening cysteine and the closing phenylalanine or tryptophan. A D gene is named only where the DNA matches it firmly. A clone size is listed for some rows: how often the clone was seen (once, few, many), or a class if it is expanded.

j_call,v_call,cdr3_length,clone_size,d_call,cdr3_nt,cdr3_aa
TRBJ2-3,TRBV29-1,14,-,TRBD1,TGCAGCGTAGCAGGGACAGGGGGCTTAGATACGCAGTATTTT,CSVAGTGGLDTQYF
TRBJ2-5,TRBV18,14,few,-,TGTGCCAGCTCACCACCTTTATACTCAGAGACCCAGTACTTC,CASSPPLYSETQYF
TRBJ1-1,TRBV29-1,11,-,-,TGCAGCGTTCCCCGGGGTACTGAAGCTTTCTTT,CSVPRGTEAFF
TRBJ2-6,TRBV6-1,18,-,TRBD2,TGTGCCAGCAGTGAACTGATAGCGGGAGGGCCTGGGGCCAACGTCCTGACTTTC,CASSELIAGGPGANVLTF
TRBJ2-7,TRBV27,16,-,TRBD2,TGTGCCAGCAGTTCACTCGGAGCGGGGGCCCACTACGAGCAGTACTTC,CASSSLGAGAHYEQYF
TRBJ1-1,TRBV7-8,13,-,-,TGTGCCAGCAGCTTCTCTAGGTCCACTGAAGCTTTCTTT,CASSFSRSTEAFF
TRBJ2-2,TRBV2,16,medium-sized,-,TGTGCCAGCAGTCGAACGGCGGGGGCGGACACCGGGGAGCTGTTTTTT,CASSRTAGADTGELFF
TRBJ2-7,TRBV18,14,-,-,TGTGCCAGCTCACCACCGACTAGGACCTACGAGCAGTACTTC,CASSPPTRTYEQYF
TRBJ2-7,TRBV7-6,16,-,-,TGTGCCAGCAGCTTAGGTCCGGGAGCTGGGTCCTACGAGCAGTACTTC,CASSLGPGAGSYEQYF
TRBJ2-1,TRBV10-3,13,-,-,TGTGCCACCGCGGGGCCTGGGGAAAATGAGCAGTTCTTC,CATAGPGENEQFF
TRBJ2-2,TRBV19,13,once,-,TGTGCCAGTAGTAGGTCAGTCACCGGGGAGCTGTTTTTT,CASSRSVTGELFF
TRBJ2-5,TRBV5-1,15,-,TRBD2,TGCGCCAGCAGCTTGGTGAGCGGGAGTGAAGAGACCCAGTACTTC,CASSLVSGSEETQYF
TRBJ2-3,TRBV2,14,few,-,TGTGCCAGCAGTGAAGGGCAGGGGGGCGATACGCAGTATTTT,CASSEGQGGDTQYF
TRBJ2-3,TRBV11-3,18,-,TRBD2,TGTGCCAGCAGCCTTGGACTAGCGGGAGGAACTAGCACAGATACGCAGTATTTT,CASSLGLAGGTSTDTQYF
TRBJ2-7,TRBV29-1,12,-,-,TGCAGCGCCATGACTACATCCTACGAGCAGTACTTC,CSAMTTSYEQYF
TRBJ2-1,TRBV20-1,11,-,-,TGCAGTGCTAGGTATTACAATGAGCAGTTCTTC,CSARYYNEQFF
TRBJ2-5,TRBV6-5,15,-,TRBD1,TGTGCCAGCACCGGGGGAGGACAGGGCCAAGAGACCCAGTACTTC,CASTGGGQGQETQYF
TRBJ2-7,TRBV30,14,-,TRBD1,TGTGCCTGGAGTGCCGGGACAGGGGGCTACGAGCAGTACTTC,CAWSAGTGGYEQYF